The rows below give T cell receptor beta chains drawn from one sample of a study of a mutant IDH1 vaccine in newly diagnosed glioma. Profiling relied on immunoSEQ multiplex PCR, and the TCRdb table lists in-frame clones only, not all of them. The sample contains 75,000 to 100,000 clones, over 75% of which appear only once. Sequenced here: PBMCs, sampled from a glioma patient treated with radiotherapy, temozolomide or both. These receptors all come from a man between 40 and 49 years old with glioma. Some clones in this sample may be carry-over from other donors' samples. Each CDR3 is given without its conserved first and last residue. The D gene is left open where the match is weak.

j_call v_call d_call cdr3_length cdr3_aa
TRBJ2-7 TRBV27 . 12 ASSFGVLAYEQY
TRBJ2-1 TRBV4-1 . 13 ASSQGGQSYNEQF
TRBJ1-2 TRBV30 . 14 AWSVHRQAPNYGYT
TRBJ1-1 TRBV7-9 . 11 ASRSTGNTEAF
TRBJ1-2 TRBV14 . 12 ASRPGQDYGGYT
TRBJ2-1 TRBV19 . 11 ASTPTGYNEQF
TRBJ2-7 TRBV5-4 . 13 ASSLGTSGSLEQY
TRBJ1-1 TRBV6-1 . 11 ASSEVGNTEAF
TRBJ2-1 TRBV13 TRBD1 15 ASSLGPGGLSYNEQF
TRBJ1-5 TRBV6-5 . 12 ASSFRGINQPQH
TRBJ1-1 TRBV27 . 13 ASSLLGTPNTEAF
TRBJ1-2 TRBV6-5 . 11 ASSITGNYGYT
TRBJ2-1 TRBV25-1 TRBD1 11 AARDREYNEQF
TRBJ1-6 TRBV5-4 . 12 ASSLMQDNSPLH
TRBJ1-6 TRBV30 TRBD1 11 AWREQGDAPLH
TRBJ1-5 TRBV19 TRBD1 12 ASSDRQGDQPQH
TRBJ1-3 TRBV30 . 13 AWSVQLISGNTIY
TRBJ1-1 TRBV6-5 TRBD1 12 ASSPGTENTEAF
TRBJ1-4 TRBV6-6 . 12 ASSYGGVREKLF
TRBJ2-5 TRBV2 TRBD2 13 ASSDGGGGQETQY
TRBJ1-1 TRBV30 . 13 AWSVFSGVNTEAF
TRBJ2-2 TRBV9 . 14 ASSVVGQGIGGELF
TRBJ2-1 TRBV6-4 . 11 ASSDRGYNEQF
TRBJ1-2 TRBV11-2 . 15 ASSRGGSTKANYGYT
TRBJ1-5 TRBV14 . 10 ASSLLGGPQH
TRBJ1-1 TRBV2 . 11 ASGRDVNTEAF
TRBJ1-2 TRBV9 . 12 ASSPGGTAGGYT
TRBJ1-6 TRBV2 . 14 ASSPQLGSYNSPLH
TRBJ2-1 TRBV29-1 TRBD2 12 SVDRRGLGNEQF
TRBJ2-5 TRBV5-5 . 12 ASSRTDYQETQY
TRBJ1-6 TRBV5-1 . 11 ASSLEGSSPLH
TRBJ1-2 TRBV4-2 . 13 ASSQDSTVPYGYT
TRBJ1-5 TRBV11-2 . 11 ASSLDRDQPQH
TRBJ2-7 TRBV18 . 13 ASSQGRDIIYEQY
TRBJ2-7 TRBV5-1 . 13 ASSLGTGGAYEQY
TRBJ2-2 TRBV9 TRBD2 14 ASSAPGGLYTGELF
TRBJ1-1 TRBV19 TRBD1 12 AVRDRGLGTEAF
TRBJ1-4 TRBV6-1 . 13 ASSEQGRPSEKLF
TRBJ1-2 TRBV6-5 . 11 ASSLASSYGYT
TRBJ1-2 TRBV7-2 . 12 ASSKGRGSDGYT
TRBJ1-2 TRBV5-6 . 15 ASSLWGDSWSRYGYT
TRBJ2-2 TRBV6-1 . 11 ATWDLNTGELF
TRBJ2-5 TRBV5-1 TRBD2 13 ASSSLAGVQETQY
TRBJ1-2 TRBV30 TRBD1 10 AWDRGIYGYT
TRBJ1-6 TRBV27 . 12 ASSLGQGSSPLH
TRBJ2-2 TRBV6-1 . 13 ASSARQVGSGELF
TRBJ1-4 TRBV6-1 TRBD1 12 ASSLQGAFEKLF
TRBJ1-5 TRBV27 TRBD1 15 ASSLTPGQGGNQPQH
TRBJ2-1 TRBV19 . 11 ASSGWGSAEQF
TRBJ2-7 TRBV29-1 . 13 SVEGTAGGTYEQY
TRBJ2-2 TRBV7-6 . 13 ASSSGMGVTGELF
TRBJ1-4 TRBV7-3 . 13 ASSPRDPGLEKLF
TRBJ2-2 TRBV6-1 . 13 ASRSGRFEGGELF